The T cell receptor (beta chain) described here comes from a study of OX40 agonist ivuxolimab in advanced cancers. Study as a whole: Antecedent anti-PD-1, anti-PD-L1 or anti-CTLA-4 therapy was permissible, with around 41% having received some.

The CDR3 runs to 15 residues. V was cut by 1 base and J by 1 base, with 9 bases left in between. Germline V gene data show CDR1 as LGHNA and CDR2 as YSLEER. TCRdb's copy holds only in-frame clones and misses some; the assay was immunoSEQ multiplex PCR. The sample carries around 80,000 clones, more than 75% recorded once. The TCR originated in an adult with an advanced solid tumor such as melanoma, head and neck, liver or kidney cancer. Sequenced material: CD4+ or CD8+ T cells sorted from blood, taken in a trial of the OX40 agonist ivuxolimab. This chain connects TRBV4-3 to TRBJ2-3; possible D gene TRBD2, 6 bases. This CDR3 reads CASSQAQRGTDTQYF. Written as DNA, the CDR3 is TGCGCCAGCAGCCAAGCGCAGCGGGGCACAGATACGCAGTATTTT.